These T cell receptor beta chains were read from a single sample in a study of CD8 T cells in Susac syndrome. TCRdb recomputed calls from the immunoSEQ multiplex PCR reads with MiXCR, one row per CDR3 protein. There are tens of thousands of distinct CDR3 sequences in the sample; about 95% occur only once, and about 0.4% lies in the top ten. The sample comprised CD8+ T cells from PBMCs. The receptors originated from a human donor with multiple sclerosis. CDR3s include the opening cysteine and the closing phenylalanine or tryptophan. A D gene is named only where the DNA matches it firmly. Size tells how often a clone was seen (once, few, many) or the class of an expanded clone, and some rows leave it out.

DNA: TGCAGCGTCCGGACAGGGGCCTCCTACGAGCAGTACTTC
CDR3: CSVRTGASYEQYF
size: once
V: TRBV29-1
J: TRBJ2-7
D: TRBD1

DNA: TGTGCCAGCAGTTGGGTGGGGGCCCGTGAAGCTTTCTTT
CDR3: CASSWVGAREAFF
size: NA
V: TRBV6-2/TRBV6-3
J: TRBJ1-1
D: NA

DNA: TGTGCCAGCAGTTCCTCGAACACTGAAGCTTTCTTT
CDR3: CASSSSNTEAFF
size: NA
V: TRBV12-3/TRBV12-4
J: TRBJ1-1
D: NA

DNA: TGTGCCAGCAGCCCGGACAGGGCCTATCAGGGAGGTAGCAATCAGCCCCAGCATTTT
CDR3: CASSPDRAYQGGSNQPQHF
size: NA
V: TRBV7-8
J: TRBJ1-5
D: TRBD1

DNA: TGCGCCAGCAGCCAGGGGGGAGATGGATACAATGAGCAGTTCTTC
CDR3: CASSQGGDGYNEQFF
size: NA
V: TRBV4-3
J: TRBJ2-1
D: NA

DNA: TGTGCCAGCCTCGGGGGAGAGACCCAGTACTTC
CDR3: CASLGGETQYF
size: NA
V: TRBV2
J: TRBJ2-5
D: NA

DNA: TGTGCCAGCATCGTAACCGAAGTCGAGGGGCCAGATACGCAGTATTTT
CDR3: CASIVTEVEGPDTQYF
size: NA
V: TRBV7-8
J: TRBJ2-3
D: NA

DNA: TGCAGTGCTAGAGAGGGGGGAGGACACTACGAGCAGTACTTC
CDR3: CSAREGGGHYEQYF
size: NA
V: TRBV20-1
J: TRBJ2-7
D: NA

DNA: TGTGCCAGCAGTTATTCGGTGCTAGCGGGGGGCACAGATACGCAGTATTTT
CDR3: CASSYSVLAGGTDTQYF
size: NA
V: TRBV6-9
J: TRBJ2-3
D: TRBD2

DNA: TGTGCCAGCTCACCCCTGGTGGGGCGACAGGCCCTTGAAGCTTTCTTT
CDR3: CASSPLVGRQALEAFF
size: once
V: TRBV18
J: TRBJ1-1
D: NA

DNA: TGTGCCTGGGCTAACGGACTAGCGGGGAACAATGAGCAGTTCTTC
CDR3: CAWANGLAGNNEQFF
size: NA
V: TRBV30
J: TRBJ2-1
D: TRBD2

DNA: TGTGCCAGCAGTTACGGGCAGGGGGGTCAGCCCCAGCATTTT
CDR3: CASSYGQGGQPQHF
size: NA
V: TRBV6-6
J: TRBJ1-5
D: TRBD1

DNA: TGTGCCAGCAGCCCACCGACAGTGAACACTGAAGCTTTCTTT
CDR3: CASSPPTVNTEAFF
size: NA
V: TRBV7-9
J: TRBJ1-1
D: NA

DNA: TGTGCCAGCAGCCACGGACTAGCGGCGTACAATGAGCAGTTCTTC
CDR3: CASSHGLAAYNEQFF
size: NA
V: TRBV3-1
J: TRBJ2-1
D: TRBD2

DNA: TGTGCCAGCAGCTCCCTGCGGGGGACAGATACGCAGTATTTT
CDR3: CASSSLRGTDTQYF
size: once
V: TRBV7-9
J: TRBJ2-3
D: TRBD2

DNA: TGTGCCAGCAGCGCATGGGGGGTTCCTGAGCAGTTCTTC
CDR3: CASSAWGVPEQFF
size: NA
V: TRBV13
J: TRBJ2-1
D: NA

DNA: TGTGCCAGCAGCCAAGCGACGTCATCCTACGAGCAGTACTTC
CDR3: CASSQATSSYEQYF
size: NA
V: TRBV3-1
J: TRBJ2-7
D: NA

DNA: TGTGCCGGGGGACAGGGATTGGAGCTGTTTTTT
CDR3: CAGGQGLELFF
size: NA
V: TRBV6-6
J: TRBJ2-2
D: TRBD1